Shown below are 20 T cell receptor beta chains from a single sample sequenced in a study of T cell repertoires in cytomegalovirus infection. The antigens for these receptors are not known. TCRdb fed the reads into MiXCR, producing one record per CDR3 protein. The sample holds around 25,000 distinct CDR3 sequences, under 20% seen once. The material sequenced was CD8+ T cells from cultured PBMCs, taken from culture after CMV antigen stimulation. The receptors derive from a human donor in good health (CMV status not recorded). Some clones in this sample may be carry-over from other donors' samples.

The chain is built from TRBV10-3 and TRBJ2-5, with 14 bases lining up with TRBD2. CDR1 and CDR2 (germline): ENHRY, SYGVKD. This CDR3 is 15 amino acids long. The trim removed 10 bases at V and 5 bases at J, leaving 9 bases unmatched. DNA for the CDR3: TGTGCCACCGCGACTAGCGGGGGGGCCAGGGAGACCCAGTACTTC. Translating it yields CATATSGGARETQYF.

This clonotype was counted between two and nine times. This CDR3 is CAIRPGVGNTEAFF. The DNA of the CDR3 is TGTGCCATCCGCCCTGGGGTTGGGAACACTGAAGCTTTCTTT. This rearrangement joins TRBV6-2 or TRBV6-3 to TRBJ1-1; the D is unclear. Germline V lookup: CDR1 MNHEY, CDR2 SVGEGT. The CDR3 has 14 residues. Trimming removed 10 bases from V and 1 base from J, with 16 bases in between.

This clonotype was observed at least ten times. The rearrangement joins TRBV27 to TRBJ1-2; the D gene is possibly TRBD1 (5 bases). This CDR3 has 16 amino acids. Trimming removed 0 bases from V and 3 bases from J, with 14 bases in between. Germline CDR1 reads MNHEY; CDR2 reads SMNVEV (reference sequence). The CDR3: CASSLSSAGTYYGYTF. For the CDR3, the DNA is TGTGCCAGCAGTTTATCTTCGGCAGGGACTTACTATGGCTACACCTTC.

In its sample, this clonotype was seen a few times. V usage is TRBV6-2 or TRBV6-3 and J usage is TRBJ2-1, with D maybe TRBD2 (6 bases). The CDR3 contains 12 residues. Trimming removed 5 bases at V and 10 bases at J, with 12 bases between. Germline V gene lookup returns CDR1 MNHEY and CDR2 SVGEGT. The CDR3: CASSRGAWEQFF. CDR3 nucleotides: TGTGCCAGCAGTCGCGGGGCCTGGGAGCAGTTCTTC.

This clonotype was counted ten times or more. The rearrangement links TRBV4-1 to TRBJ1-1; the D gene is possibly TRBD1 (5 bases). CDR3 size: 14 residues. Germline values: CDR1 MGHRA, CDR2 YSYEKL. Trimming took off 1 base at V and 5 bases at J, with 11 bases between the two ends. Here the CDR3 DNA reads TGCGCCAGCAGCCAAGTCGGGGCGTCGACTGAAGCTTTCTTT. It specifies CASSQVGASTEAFF.

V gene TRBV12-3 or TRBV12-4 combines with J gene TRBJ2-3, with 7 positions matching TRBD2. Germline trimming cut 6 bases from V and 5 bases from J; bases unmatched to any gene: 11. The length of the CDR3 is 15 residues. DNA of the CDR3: TGTGCCAGCAGCCCCGGGGGGACTTGGGGAGATACGCAGTATTTT. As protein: CASSPGGTWGDTQYF.

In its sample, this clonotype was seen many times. The chain's CDR3 is CASSQDSVATDTQYF. Here the CDR3 DNA reads TGCGCCAGCAGCCAAGATTCCGTAGCAACAGATACGCAGTATTTT. The chain has TRBV4-1 and TRBJ2-3; D is uncertain. The germline V gene encodes CDR1 MGHRA and CDR2 YSYEKL. With 0 bases removed from V and 3 bases from J, the gap between germline ends came to 10 bases. The CDR3 extends over 15 amino acids.

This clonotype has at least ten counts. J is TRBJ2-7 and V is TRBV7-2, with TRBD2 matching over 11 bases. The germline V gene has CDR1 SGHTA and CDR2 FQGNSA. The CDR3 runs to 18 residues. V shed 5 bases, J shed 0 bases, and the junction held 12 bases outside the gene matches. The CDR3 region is CASSHPRLAGSNSYEQYF. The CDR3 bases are TGTGCCAGCAGCCACCCCAGACTAGCGGGGAGTAACTCCTACGAGCAGTACTTC.

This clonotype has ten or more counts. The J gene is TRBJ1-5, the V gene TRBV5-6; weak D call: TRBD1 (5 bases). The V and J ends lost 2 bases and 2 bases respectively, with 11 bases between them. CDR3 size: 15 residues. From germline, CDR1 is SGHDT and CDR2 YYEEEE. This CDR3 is CASSFQGWGNQPQHF. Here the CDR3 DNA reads TGTGCCAGCAGCTTTCAGGGCTGGGGCAATCAGCCCCAGCATTTT. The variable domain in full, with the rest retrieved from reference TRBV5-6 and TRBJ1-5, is DAGVTQSPTHLIKTRGQQVTLRCSPKSGHDTVSWYQQALGQGPQFIFQYYEEEERQRGNFPDRFSGHQFPNYSSELNVNALLLGDSALYLCASSFQGWGNQPQHFGDGTRLSIL.

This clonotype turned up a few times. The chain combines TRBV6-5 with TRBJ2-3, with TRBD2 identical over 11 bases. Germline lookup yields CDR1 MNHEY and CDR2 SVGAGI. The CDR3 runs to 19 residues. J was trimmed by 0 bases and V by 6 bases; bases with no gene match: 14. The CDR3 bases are TGTGCCAGCAGCACCGGGACTAGCGGCGCCCCAATGAGCACAGATACGCAGTATTTT. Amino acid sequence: CASSTGTSGAPMSTDTQYF.

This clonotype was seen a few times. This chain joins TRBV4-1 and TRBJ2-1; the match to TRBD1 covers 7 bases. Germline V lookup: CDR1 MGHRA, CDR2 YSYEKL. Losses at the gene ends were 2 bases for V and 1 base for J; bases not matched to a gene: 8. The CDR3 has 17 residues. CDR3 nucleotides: TGCGCCAGCAGCCAACCCCCAGGGGGTAAATCCTACAATGAGCAGTTCTTC. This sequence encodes CASSQPPGGKSYNEQFF.

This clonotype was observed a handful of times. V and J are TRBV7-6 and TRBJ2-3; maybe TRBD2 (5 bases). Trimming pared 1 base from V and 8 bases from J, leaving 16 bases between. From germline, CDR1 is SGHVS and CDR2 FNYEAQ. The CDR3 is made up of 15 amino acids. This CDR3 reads CASSLVIYGRGTQYF. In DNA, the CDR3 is TGTGCCAGCAGCTTAGTTATCTACGGTCGGGGTACGCAGTATTTT.

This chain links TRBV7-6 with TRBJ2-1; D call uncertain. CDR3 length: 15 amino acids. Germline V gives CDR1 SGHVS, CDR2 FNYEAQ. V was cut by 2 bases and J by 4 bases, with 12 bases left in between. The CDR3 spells CASSLLPDLYNEQFF. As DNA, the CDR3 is TGTGCCAGCAGCTTACTCCCAGACTTATACAATGAGCAGTTCTTC.

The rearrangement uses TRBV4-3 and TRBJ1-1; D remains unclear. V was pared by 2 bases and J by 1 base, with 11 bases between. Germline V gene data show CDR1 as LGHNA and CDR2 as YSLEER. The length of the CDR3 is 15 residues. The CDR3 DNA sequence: TGCGCCAGCAGCCAAAGGGCGTGGGGGAACACTGAAGCTTTCTTT. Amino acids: CASSQRAWGNTEAFF.

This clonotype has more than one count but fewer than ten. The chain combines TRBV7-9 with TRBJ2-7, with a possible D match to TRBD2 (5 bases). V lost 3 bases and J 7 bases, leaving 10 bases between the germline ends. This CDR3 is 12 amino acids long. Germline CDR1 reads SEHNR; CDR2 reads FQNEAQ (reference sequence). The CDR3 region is CASSLPGREQYF. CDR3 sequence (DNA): TGTGCCAGCAGCTTGCCGGGAAGGGAGCAGTACTTC.

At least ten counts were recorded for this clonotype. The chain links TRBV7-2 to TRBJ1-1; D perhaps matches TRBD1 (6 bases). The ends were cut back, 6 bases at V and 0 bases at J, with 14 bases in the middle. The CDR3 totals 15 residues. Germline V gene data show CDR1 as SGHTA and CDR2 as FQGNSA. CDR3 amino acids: CASSLKTGVNTEAFF. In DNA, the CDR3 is TGTGCCAGCAGTTTAAAGACAGGTGTGAACACTGAAGCTTTCTTT.

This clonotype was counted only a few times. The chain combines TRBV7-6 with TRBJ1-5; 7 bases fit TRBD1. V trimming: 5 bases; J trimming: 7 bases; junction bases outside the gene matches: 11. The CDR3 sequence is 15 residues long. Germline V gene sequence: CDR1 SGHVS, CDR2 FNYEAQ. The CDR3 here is CASSRDSNRGQPQHF. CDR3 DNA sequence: TGTGCCAGCAGCCGGGACAGCAACCGGGGCCAGCCCCAGCATTTT.

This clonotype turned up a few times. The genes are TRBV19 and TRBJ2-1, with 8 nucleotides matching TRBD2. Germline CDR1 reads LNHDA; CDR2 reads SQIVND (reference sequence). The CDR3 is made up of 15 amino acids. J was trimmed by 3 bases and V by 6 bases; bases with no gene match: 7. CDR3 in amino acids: CASRQPGLVYNEQFF. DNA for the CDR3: TGTGCCAGTAGGCAACCGGGACTAGTCTACAATGAGCAGTTCTTC.

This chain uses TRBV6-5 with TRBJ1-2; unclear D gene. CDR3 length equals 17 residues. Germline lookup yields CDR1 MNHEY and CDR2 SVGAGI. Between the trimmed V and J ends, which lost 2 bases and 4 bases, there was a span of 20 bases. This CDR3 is CASSYGSWGDFSYGYTF. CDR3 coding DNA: TGTGCCAGCAGTTACGGCAGTTGGGGTGATTTTTCCTATGGCTACACCTTC.

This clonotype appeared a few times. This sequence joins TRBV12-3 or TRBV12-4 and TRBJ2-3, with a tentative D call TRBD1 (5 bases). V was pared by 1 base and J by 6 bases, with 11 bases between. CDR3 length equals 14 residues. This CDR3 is CASSLEGHWDTQYF. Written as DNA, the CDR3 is TGTGCCAGCAGTTTAGAGGGGCACTGGGATACGCAGTATTTT.